These 30 T cell receptor beta chains originate from one sample sequenced in a study of OX40 agonist ivuxolimab in advanced cancers. Generated by immunoSEQ multiplex PCR, the TCRdb table keeps only in-frame clones and is missing some. The sample shows about 51,000 clones, less than 90% of them seen only once. The specimen was CD4+ or CD8+ T cells sorted from blood, collected in a trial of the OX40 agonist ivuxolimab. The receptors stem from an adult with an advanced solid tumor such as melanoma, head and neck, liver or kidney cancer.

The rearrangement joins TRBV5-6 to TRBJ2-7, with 9 bases matching TRBD1. The V segment lost 3 bases and the J segment 6 bases; nucleotides outside the gene matches: 13. The CDR3 contains 16 residues. CDR1 and CDR2 from the germline V gene are SGHDT and YYEEEE. The CDR3 bases are TGTGCCAGCAGCTCCGAGAGGGACAGGGTCTATGGCGAGCAGTACTTC. This encodes CASSSERDRVYGEQYF.

This rearrangement joins TRBV27 to TRBJ2-7; 9 bases match TRBD1. The CDR3 extends over 14 amino acids. The germline V gene has CDR1 MNHEY and CDR2 SMNVEV (reference sequence). The V segment lost 4 bases and the J segment 2 bases; nucleotides outside the gene matches: 3. The DNA of the CDR3 is TGTGCCAGCAGTTATGGGACAGGGACCTACGAGCAGTACTTC. Its translation is CASSYGTGTYEQYF.

Note on this clone: This CDR3 is also generated by other DNA sequences in the sample. The V and J genes are TRBV27 and TRBJ2-7; the match to TRBD1 covers 8 bases. After removal of 6 bases from V and 3 bases from J, the junction contained 10 bases not matched to a gene. Per the germline V gene, CDR1 is MNHEY and CDR2 is SMNVEV (reference sequence). There are 15 residues in the CDR3. The CDR3 sequence is CASSLPGQGGYEQYF. CDR3 sequence (DNA): TGTGCCAGCAGCCTTCCCGGACAGGGTGGCTACGAGCAGTACTTC.

This chain uses TRBV29-1 with TRBJ1-1; D is ambiguous. The CDR3 runs to 11 residues. Trimming cost V 6 bases and J 6 bases, with 11 bases left between them. Germline assignment: CDR1 SQVTM and CDR2 ANQGSEA. The CDR3 DNA reads as TGCAGCGTCCCCCTCGGGGCTGAAGCTTTCTTT. It specifies CSVPLGAEAFF.

This chain uses TRBV7-8 with TRBJ2-2; perhaps TRBD2 as D (5 bases). The CDR3 has 13 residues. Germline V gene sequence: CDR1 SGHVS, CDR2 FQNEAQ. V was shortened by 1 base and J by 5 bases, with 5 bases between the two germline ends. This CDR3 is CASSLGGTGELFF. The CDR3 coding sequence is TGTGCCAGCAGCTTAGGAGGGACCGGGGAGCTGTTTTTT.

This clone was detected only a few times. The chain carries TRBV27 and TRBJ2-3; D perhaps matches TRBD2 (6 bases). Trimming shortened V by 4 bases and J by 5 bases, and 19 bases separated the two germline ends. Germline assignment: CDR1 MNHEY and CDR2 SMNVEV (reference sequence). The CDR3 covers 16 residues. CDR3 DNA sequence: TGTGCCAGCAGTTCCCCGACTAGTGGGTTGGTAGATACGCAGTATTTT. Translating it yields CASSSPTSGLVDTQYF.

V gene TRBV2 combines with J gene TRBJ2-7; TRBD2 agrees at 10 bases. The junction had 16 bases not matched to a gene; V was cut back by 8 bases and J by 3 bases. CDR1 SNHLY and CDR2 FYNNEI come from the germline V gene. This CDR3 region has 17 residues. CDR3 loop: CASLGGVAGGKYYEQYF. The CDR3 coding sequence is TGTGCCAGCTTGGGAGGGGTAGCGGGAGGAAAATACTACGAGCAGTACTTC.

The chain joins TRBV27 to TRBJ2-1; 8 nucleotides match TRBD2. The CDR3 is 17 amino acids. V shed 4 bases and J 4 bases; nucleotides not matched to a gene: 12. The V gene's germline CDR1 is MNHEY and CDR2 SMNVEV (reference sequence). The CDR3 spells CASSSNDGRAFYNEQFF. The CDR3 DNA reads TGTGCCAGCAGTTCAAACGACGGGAGGGCCTTTTACAATGAGCAGTTCTTC.

V usage is TRBV7-6 and J usage is TRBJ2-4; D not certain. The CDR3 sequence is 12 residues long. Trimming shortened V by 1 base and J by 9 bases, and 7 bases separated the two germline ends. Germline values: CDR1 SGHVS, CDR2 FNYEAQ. For the CDR3, the DNA is TGTGCCAGCAGCTTAGGGGGTGGCATTCAGTACTTC. This gives the protein CASSLGGGIQYF.

CDR3 DNA sequence: TGTGCCAGCAGTGAAGGGGAGGTGGCACCCCTCCACTTT. This encodes CASSEGEVAPLHF. The chain recombines TRBV6-1 with TRBJ1-6; D call uncertain. There are 13 residues in the CDR3. Germline assignment: CDR1 MNHNS and CDR2 SASEGT. Trimming removed 1 base at V and 11 bases at J, with 9 bases between.

The DNA for the CDR3 is TGTGCCAGCAGTGTTGGATTTTACAATGAGCAGTTCTTC. Its translation: CASSVGFYNEQFF. This chain connects TRBV6-1 to TRBJ2-1; D remains ambiguous. V gave up 4 bases and J gave up 4 bases, with 8 bases separating them. The germline CDR1 and CDR2 sequences are MNHNS and SASEGT. This CDR3 spans 13 amino acids.

Here the CDR3 reads CASSYSTDNYGYTF. The CDR3 coding sequence is TGTGCCAGCAGTTACTCGACAGATAACTATGGCTACACCTTC. J is TRBJ1-2 and V is TRBV6-6, with a weak D call TRBD1 (5 bases). Trimming pared 0 bases from V and 1 base from J, leaving 6 bases between. The germline V gene encodes CDR1 MNHNY and CDR2 SVGAGI (reference sequence). The CDR3 extends over 14 amino acids.

The chain carries TRBV5-4 and TRBJ2-3; D is possibly TRBD2 (6 bases). V was cut by 2 bases and J by 6 bases, with 13 bases left in between. CDR1 and CDR2 (germline): SGHNT, YYREEE (reference sequence). CDR3 length equals 14 residues. Here the CDR3 reads CASSLRLEYDTQYF. The CDR3 DNA is TGTGCCAGCAGCTTACGACTAGAGTACGATACGCAGTATTTT.

The gene calls are TRBV7-6 and TRBJ1-4; no clear D gene. This CDR3 has 13 residues. From germline, CDR1 is SGHVS and CDR2 FNYEAQ. Deletions cut 1 base from V and 8 bases from J, with 8 bases between. CDR3 loop: CASSLDAVEKLFF. The CDR3 nucleotides read TGTGCCAGCAGCTTAGACGCGGTCGAAAAACTGTTTTTT.

J is TRBJ2-7 and V is TRBV7-9; 7 nucleotides agree with TRBD2. After removal of 5 bases from V and 6 bases from J, the junction contained 10 bases not matched to a gene. The CDR3 length is 14 residues. Germline V gives CDR1 SEHNR, CDR2 FQNEAQ (reference sequence). DNA for the CDR3: TGTGCCAGCAGCCCCGGGACTATCGACACCGAGCAGTACTTC. Its protein product is CASSPGTIDTEQYF.

The chain joins TRBV29-1 to TRBJ2-7; D call uncertain. The CDR3 covers 10 residues. CDR1 and CDR2 (germline): SQVTM, ANQGSEA. V was trimmed by 2 bases and J by 10 bases, leaving 9 bases between them. CDR3 amino acids: CSVEKGIQYF. The CDR3 DNA sequence: TGCAGCGTTGAAAAAGGTATTCAGTACTTC.

Worth noting for this clone: Other DNA sequences within the sample encode an identical CDR3. The chain employs TRBV4-1 and TRBJ1-1; D perhaps matches TRBD1 (5 bases). Germline loops: CDR1 MGHRA, CDR2 YSYEKL. This CDR3 region has 15 residues. Trimming removed 3 bases from V and 0 bases from J, with 11 bases in between. CDR3 amino acids: CASSQVAGLNTEAFF. The CDR3 bases are TGCGCCAGCAGCCAGGTCGCAGGGCTGAACACTGAAGCTTTCTTT.

V is TRBV7-9 and J is TRBJ2-7; 7 bases match TRBD2. With V trimmed by 6 bases and J by 2 bases, 16 bases remained unmatched. The CDR3 is 17 amino acids. Germline V gene lookup returns CDR1 SEHNR and CDR2 FQNEAQ (reference sequence). This chain's CDR3 is CASRPIGGGSIPYEQYF. The CDR3 DNA sequence: TGTGCCAGCAGGCCTATCGGTGGCGGGAGTATCCCCTACGAGCAGTACTTC.

This chain joins TRBV28 and TRBJ1-1, with 7 bases that match TRBD1. CDR3 length: 14 residues. In germline, CDR1 is MDHEN, CDR2 SYDVKM. V was pared by 3 bases and J by 8 bases, with 9 bases of the junction left unmatched. The CDR3 is CASSFTPGQPEAFF. CDR3 DNA: TGTGCCAGCAGTTTCACTCCGGGACAGCCAGAAGCTTTCTTT.

The sample holds a few counts of this clone. The rearrangement joins TRBV11-2 to TRBJ1-1; D remains ambiguous. CDR1 is SGHAT and CDR2 is FQNNGV in the germline V gene. V gave up 7 bases and J gave up 7 bases, with 16 bases separating them. The CDR3 loop spans 13 amino acids. This chain's CDR3 is CASNLGSASEAFF. The CDR3 DNA reads TGTGCCAGCAACCTAGGGAGCGCCAGTGAAGCTTTCTTT.

This rearrangement joins TRBV19 to TRBJ2-7, with D perhaps matching TRBD1 (6 bases). The germline gives CDR1 LNHDA, CDR2 SQIVND (reference sequence). This CDR3 is built from 15 residues. Trimming took off 7 bases at V and 0 bases at J, with 16 bases between the two ends. Here the CDR3 DNA reads TGTGCCAGTAAGTTGGGACACCTAAGCTCCTACGAGCAGTACTTC. Residues: CASKLGHLSSYEQYF. The full variable domain, rest sourced from reference TRBV19 and TRBJ2-7, is DGGITQSPKYLFRKEGQNVTLSCEQNLNHDAMYWYRQDPGQGLRLIYYSQIVNDFQKGDIAEGYSVSREKKESFPLTVTSAQKNPTAFYLCASKLGHLSSYEQYFGPGTRLTVT.

V and J are TRBV27 and TRBJ1-1, with D hard to call. Trimming stripped 4 bases from V and 0 bases from J, with 12 bases between. The germline CDR1 and CDR2 sequences are MNHEY and SMNVEV (reference sequence). The CDR3 covers 15 residues. The CDR3 DNA follows: TGTGCCAGCAGTTGGTCGGCGGCCCTGAACACTGAAGCTTTCTTT. Amino acid sequence: CASSWSAALNTEAFF.

The J gene is TRBJ2-1, the V gene TRBV28, with D uncertain. Germline CDR1 reads MDHEN; CDR2 reads SYDVKM. The CDR3 is 12 amino acids. Deletions cut 3 bases from V and 7 bases from J, with 7 bases between. CDR3 DNA: TGTGCCAGCAGTTTTCCAGCTAATGAGCAGTTCTTC. The encoded protein is CASSFPANEQFF.

This clone occurred many times. This sequence joins TRBV7-9 and TRBJ1-1, with TRBD1 matching over 9 bases. The germline V gene encodes CDR1 SEHNR and CDR2 FQNEAQ (reference sequence). V shed 6 bases, J shed 1 base, and the junction held 15 bases outside the gene matches. The CDR3 consists of 18 residues. DNA of the CDR3: TGTGCCAGCAGTCCTACCGGGACAGGGTTAAAGGGGAACACTGAAGCTTTCTTT. It codes for CASSPTGTGLKGNTEAFF.

V is TRBV5-8 and J is TRBJ2-4; D is unresolved. This CDR3 has 14 amino acids. Germline V gene lookup returns CDR1 SGHTS and CDR2 YDEGEE. V lost 1 base and J 3 bases, leaving 8 bases between the germline ends. The CDR3 DNA sequence: TGTGCCAGCAGCTTGACTCTGCTCAAAAACATTCAGTACTTC. Its translation: CASSLTLLKNIQYF.

There are a few counts of this clone. This rearrangement joins TRBV7-8 to TRBJ2-2; no clear D gene. The CDR3 totals 18 residues. The V and J ends lost 2 bases and 3 bases respectively, with 19 bases between them. From germline, CDR1 is SGHVS and CDR2 FQNEAQ. In DNA form, the CDR3 reads TGTGCCAGCAGCTTAACCCTAGTGTCGACCGTTTACACCGGGGAGCTGTTTTTT. This gives the protein CASSLTLVSTVYTGELFF. Using reference TRBV7-8 and TRBJ2-2 for the parts outside the CDR3, the full variable domain is GAGVSQSPRYKVAKRGQDVALRCDPISGHVSLFWYQQALGQGPEFLTYFQNEAQLDKSGLPSDRFFAERPEGSVSTLKIQRTQQEDSAVYLCASSLTLVSTVYTGELFFGEGSRLTVL.

This clone came up a few times. DNA of the CDR3: TGTGCCAGCAGCTGGGGGGCCTCCTACGAGCAGTACTTC. Translated, it gives CASSWGASYEQYF. The rearrangement uses TRBV7-9 and TRBJ2-7; D may correspond to TRBD1 or TRBD2 (6 bases each). CDR1 SEHNR and CDR2 FQNEAQ come from the germline V gene (reference sequence). The V end lost 4 bases, the J end lost 0 bases, and 7 bases lay between the germline ends. This CDR3 has 13 amino acids.

The chain couples TRBV7-8 to TRBJ1-2; the match to TRBD1 covers 7 bases. Germline CDR1 and CDR2: SGHVS and FQNEAQ. The J segment lost 8 bases and the V segment lost 2 bases, leaving 17 bases of the junction unmatched. The CDR3 is made up of 17 amino acids. The CDR3 DNA reads TGTGCCAGCAGCTTAACCCCCCCGGGCAGGGGACAGTGGGGCTACACCTTC. Translation: CASSLTPPGRGQWGYTF.

Comments on this clone: The same CDR3 can be traced to other DNA sequences in this sample. This sequence joins TRBV6-4 and TRBJ2-2, with D hard to call. CDR1 and CDR2 from the germline V gene are MRHNA and SNTAGT. The CDR3 is made up of 13 amino acids. Trimming pared 0 bases from V and 5 bases from J, leaving 4 bases between. DNA for the CDR3: TGTGCCAGCAGTGACTCGAGTACCGGGGAGCTGTTTTTT. It specifies CASSDSSTGELFF.

The genes are TRBV9 and TRBJ1-1, with 7 bases aligning to TRBD1. This CDR3 comprises 14 residues. Germline-derived CDR1 and CDR2 are SGDLS and YYNGEE. V trimming: 3 bases; J trimming: 5 bases; junction bases outside the gene matches: 7. The CDR3 DNA reads as TGTGCCAGCAGCGCTTCGACAGGGCGGACTGAAGCTTTCTTT. Its translation is CASSASTGRTEAFF.